What follows are 24 T cell receptor beta chains derived from one specimen sequenced in a study of blood T cell repertoires in COVID-19. Only in-frame clones appear in the TCRdb table, and some are missing; sequencing was by immunoSEQ multiplex PCR. The data show around 80,000 clones, 80% to 90% seen once. Sequenced sample: peripheral blood. These receptors were collected from an elderly woman with active or convalescent COVID-19.

The chain is built from TRBV2 and TRBJ2-7; 9 bases map to TRBD1. After removal of 9 bases from V and 6 bases from J, the junction contained 9 bases not matched to a gene. Germline V gives CDR1 SNHLY, CDR2 FYNNEI. The CDR3 contains 13 residues. CDR3: CASQQGASGEQYF. CDR3 DNA sequence: TGTGCCAGTCAACAGGGGGCCTCGGGCGAGCAGTACTTC. Based on the CDR3 plus reference TRBV2 and TRBJ2-7, the full variable domain is EPEVTQTPSHQVTQMGQEVILRCVPISNHLYFYWYRQILGQKVEFLVSFYNNEISEKSEIFDDQFSVERPDGSNFTLKIRSTKLEDSAMYFCASQQGASGEQYFGPGTRLTVT.

This chain connects TRBV7-3 to TRBJ2-5; possibly TRBD1 for D (6 bases). The length of the CDR3 is 14 residues. V dropped 5 bases and J dropped 2 bases, with 12 bases sitting between them. From germline, CDR1 is SGHTA and CDR2 FQGTGA. In DNA, the CDR3 is TGTGCCAGCAGCCGAACAGGGCCGCAAGAGACCCAGTACTTC. Translation: CASSRTGPQETQYF.

This chain joins TRBV2 and TRBJ2-3; 12 nucleotides align to TRBD2. This CDR3 is built from 16 residues. Germline V gene sequence: CDR1 SNHLY, CDR2 FYNNEI. V lost 5 bases to trimming and J lost 2 bases; unmatched junction nucleotides: 5. DNA of the CDR3: TGTGCCAGCAGTTCTCTAGCGGGAGGGACCACAGATACGCAGTATTTT. This translates into CASSSLAGGTTDTQYF.

The V and J genes are TRBV19 and TRBJ2-2; 10 nucleotides match TRBD2. V lost 4 bases, J lost 4 bases, and 9 bases stayed unmatched. Germline V gene data show CDR1 as LNHDA and CDR2 as SQIVND (reference sequence). The CDR3 consists of 17 residues. The CDR3 reads CASSNTISGGITGELFF. For the CDR3, the DNA is TGTGCCAGTAGTAACACGATTAGCGGGGGGATCACCGGGGAGCTGTTTTTT.

The rearrangement uses TRBV7-2 and TRBJ2-2; tentative D call: TRBD2 (7 bases). There are 17 residues in the CDR3. Germline CDR1 reads SGHTA; CDR2 reads FQGNSA. The V end lost 5 bases, the J end lost 3 bases, and 19 bases lay between the germline ends. The CDR3 protein is CASSLGGLAVYTGELFF. The DNA of the CDR3 is TGTGCCAGCAGCCTAGGGGGGCTAGCGGTCTACACCGGGGAGCTGTTTTTT.

This rearrangement joins TRBV4-1 to TRBJ2-1; 10 bases are a match to TRBD2. With 0 bases clipped from V and 7 bases from J, the junction kept 9 bases outside the gene matches. Germline V gene lookup returns CDR1 MGHRA and CDR2 YSYEKL. The CDR3 covers 17 residues. CDR3 DNA: TGCGCCAGCAGCCAAGAATGGACTAGCGGTCCGAGGAATGAGCAGTTCTTC. This translates into CASSQEWTSGPRNEQFF.

This clone has more than one count but fewer than ten. The chain has TRBV28 and TRBJ2-7; 8 bases align to TRBD2. V lost 5 bases, J lost 1 base, and 13 bases stayed unmatched. The CDR3 totals 17 residues. Germline CDR1 is MDHEN and CDR2 is SYDVKM. CDR3 loop: CASSNPFSGVKSYEQYF. CDR3 nucleotides: TGTGCCAGCAGTAACCCGTTTAGCGGGGTTAAATCCTACGAGCAGTACTTC.

The genes are TRBV5-5 and TRBJ2-5; TRBD1 might be the D (6 bases). The germline V gene has CDR1 SGHKS and CDR2 YYEKEE (reference sequence). The CDR3 contains 13 residues. Trimming stripped 4 bases from V and 2 bases from J, with 9 bases between. As DNA, the CDR3 is TGTGCCAGCAGCGTCGGACAGCAAGAGACCCAGTACTTC. Amino acid sequence: CASSVGQQETQYF. Full variable domain (outside the CDR3, taken from reference TRBV5-5 and TRBJ2-5): DAGVTQSPTHLIKTRGQQVTLRCSPISGHKSVSWYQQVLGQGPQFIFQYYEKEERGRGNFPDRFSARQFPNYSSELNVNALLLGDSALYLCASSVGQQETQYFGPGTRLLVL.

The CDR3 loop reads CASSYNREPKNIQYF. In DNA, the CDR3 is TGTGCCAGCAGTTACAACCGAGAGCCCAAAAACATTCAGTACTTC. The chain employs TRBV6-2 or TRBV6-3 and TRBJ2-4; no reliable D call. Germline V gene lookup returns CDR1 MNHEY and CDR2 SVGEGT. V was pared by 2 bases and J by 2 bases, with 10 bases between. CDR3 length equals 15 residues.

The chain uses TRBV18 and TRBJ2-1, with a weak D call TRBD2 (5 bases). V lost 0 bases to trimming and J lost 12 bases, with 15 bases between them. Germline loops: CDR1 KGHSH, CDR2 LQKENI. The CDR3 is made up of 14 amino acids. CDR3 sequence reads: CASSPPPDYVAQFF. The CDR3 DNA reads as TGTGCCAGCTCACCACCGCCCGACTATGTCGCGCAGTTCTTC.

The chain links TRBV21-1 to TRBJ2-7; the table's TRBD1 call for D was not verified on the DNA. TRBV21-1 is a pseudogene. This CDR3 spans 16 amino acids. The CDR3 coding sequence is TGTGCCAGCAGCCCCCCCGTCGAGACAGGGGGGGGTCAGCAGTACTTC. Its translation: CASSPPVETGGGQQYF.

V gene TRBV30 combines with J gene TRBJ2-1; a possible D gene is TRBD2 (6 bases). Trimming cost V 4 bases and J 10 bases, with 14 bases left between them. The CDR3 is 12 amino acids. Looked up from germline, CDR1 is GTSNPN and CDR2 is SVGIG (reference sequence). The CDR3 DNA reads TGTGCCTGGACAGGTGAACGGGGGGAGCAGTTCTTC. Translated, it gives CAWTGERGEQFF. The entire variable domain, with the rest obtained from reference TRBV30 and TRBJ2-1, is as follows: SQTIHQWPATLVQPVGSPLSLECTVEGTSNPNLYWYRQAAGRGLQLLFYSVGIGQISSEVPQNLSASRPQDRQFILSSKKLLLSDSGFYLCAWTGERGEQFFGPGTRLTVL.

The rearrangement joins TRBV3-1 (or the pseudogene TRBV3-2) to TRBJ1-2; D is ambiguous. The CDR3 is 14 residues long. Trimming pared 2 bases from V and 5 bases from J, leaving 12 bases between. Germline V gene lookup returns CDR1 LGHDT and CDR2 YNNKEL (reference sequence). CDR3 loop: CASSQSGAKYGYTF. The CDR3 nucleotides read TGTGCCAGCAGCCAAAGTGGTGCGAAATATGGCTACACCTTC.

The V and J genes are TRBV19 and TRBJ2-1, with D possibly matching TRBD2 (5 bases). Looked up from germline, CDR1 is LNHDA and CDR2 is SQIVND (reference sequence). Trimming removed 4 bases at V and 9 bases at J, with 13 bases between. This CDR3 contains 13 residues. CDR3: CASSNGGWGEQFF. The CDR3 region has the DNA TGTGCCAGTAGTAACGGCGGGTGGGGTGAGCAGTTCTTC.

The chain links TRBV7-8 to TRBJ2-7; TRBD1 matches at 7 bases. The V segment lost 5 bases and the J segment 3 bases; nucleotides outside the gene matches: 10. CDR3 length: 15 amino acids. Germline-derived CDR1 and CDR2 are SGHVS and FQNEAQ. The DNA for the CDR3 is TGTGCCAGCAGCCCTGGAACAGGGGTTTTCTACGAGCAGTACTTC. This translates into CASSPGTGVFYEQYF.

This clone was observed at least ten times. This rearrangement joins TRBV19 to TRBJ2-2; 11 bases match TRBD2. This CDR3 has 14 amino acids. The ends lost 9 bases at V and 5 bases at J; junction bases unmatched: 5. Germline V CDR1 and CDR2: LNHDA, SQIVND (reference sequence). CDR3 nucleotide sequence: TGTGCCAGCAGAGGACTAGCGGGTACCGGGGAGCTGTTTTTT. Residues: CASRGLAGTGELFF.

The gene calls are TRBV5-4 and TRBJ2-3; 10 bases are a match to TRBD1. The CDR3 covers 15 residues. The V and J ends lost 0 bases and 7 bases, in that order; junction bases with no gene match: 5. CDR1 is SGHNT, CDR2 YYREEE, per germline (reference sequence). CDR3 in DNA: TGTGCCAGCAGCTTGGAGGGGACAGGGGTAAATACGCAGTATTTT. Amino acid sequence: CASSLEGTGVNTQYF.

The chain links TRBV7-2 to TRBJ2-7; TRBD2 might be the D (6 bases). Trimming took off 5 bases at V and 0 bases at J, with 11 bases between the two ends. CDR3 length: 14 amino acids. Germline V gene data show CDR1 as SGHTA and CDR2 as FQGNSA. CDR3 DNA: TGTGCCAGCAGCCGCGGGGCCCCCTCCTACGAGCAGTACTTC. Amino acids: CASSRGAPSYEQYF.

V is TRBV19 and J is TRBJ2-1; TRBD2 matches 8 bases. The length of the CDR3 is 16 residues. Per germline, CDR1 LNHDA and CDR2 SQIVND (reference sequence). The J segment lost 2 bases and the V segment lost 4 bases, leaving 7 bases of the junction unmatched. CDR3 nucleotides: TGTGCCAGTAGTACACGGGCGGGAGGACCCTACAATGAGCAGTTCTTC. Residues: CASSTRAGGPYNEQFF. The full variable domain, with the rest looked up from reference TRBV19 and TRBJ2-1, is DGGITQSPKYLFRKEGQNVTLSCEQNLNHDAMYWYRQDPGQGLRLIYYSQIVNDFQKGDIAEGYSVSREKKESFPLTVTSAQKNPTAFYLCASSTRAGGPYNEQFFGPGTRLTVL.

This clone is a singleton in its sample. The chain employs TRBV6-2 or TRBV6-3 and TRBJ2-5, with TRBD2 matching 7 bases. The V and J ends lost 2 bases and 4 bases, in that order; junction bases with no gene match: 13. The CDR3 is made up of 17 amino acids. The germline V gene has CDR1 MNHEY and CDR2 SVGEGT. The chain's CDR3 is CASSYGRSRAGRETQYF. The CDR3 coding sequence is TGTGCCAGCAGTTACGGGCGCTCCAGAGCGGGACGAGAGACCCAGTACTTC.

The genes are TRBV7-2 and TRBJ2-1, with a possible D match to TRBD2 (5 bases). Germline-derived CDR1 and CDR2 are SGHTA and FQGNSA. Trimming took 6 bases from V and 5 from J, leaving 14 bases between them. The CDR3 has 14 residues. CDR3 amino acids: CASSIGLYNNEQFF. CDR3 bases: TGTGCCAGCAGTATCGGACTGTACAACAATGAGCAGTTCTTC.

The J gene is TRBJ1-1, the V gene TRBV19; D gene uncertain. Trimming shortened V by 1 base and J by 6 bases, and 6 bases separated the two germline ends. This CDR3 has 12 residues. Germline CDR1 and CDR2: LNHDA and SQIVND (reference sequence). The CDR3 nucleotides are TGTGCCAGTAGTATAGGCACAGCTGAAGCTTTCTTT. Translated, it gives CASSIGTAEAFF.

The J gene is TRBJ2-7, the V gene TRBV6-1; D unclear. The germline gives CDR1 MNHNS, CDR2 SASEGT. The CDR3 totals 15 residues. The V and J ends lost 2 bases and 1 base respectively, with 12 bases between them. The CDR3, as DNA: TGTGCCAGCAGTGAATTCCCTAAGTATTCCTACGAGCAGTACTTC. This sequence encodes CASSEFPKYSYEQYF.

The chain combines TRBV10-3 with TRBJ1-5; possibly TRBD1 for D (5 bases). This CDR3 is built from 14 residues. The ends were cut back, 3 bases at V and 6 bases at J, with 12 bases in the middle. Germline lookup yields CDR1 ENHRY and CDR2 SYGVKD. CDR3 region: CAISDGRGGQPQHF. The CDR3 nucleotides read TGTGCCATCAGTGACGGGAGGGGTGGTCAGCCCCAGCATTTT.